This T cell receptor beta chain was recorded in a study of CD8+ T cells in alopecia areata. Study as a whole: Treated patients were given oral tofacitinib, which was dosed at 5 to 10 mg twice daily. Study outcomes and limitations: In scalp, tofacitinib significantly decreased clonality and expanded CD8+ clones among the top 100.

Sequencing templates came from extracted RNA that was reverse transcribed into cDNA. The assay was immunoSEQ multiplex PCR, and TCRdb's table has in-frame clones only and misses some. This table has 200,000 to 250,000 clones, about three fifths appearing once. Concerning this clone itself: Its antigen is unknown.

Trimming removed 0 bases at V and 0 bases at J, with 3 bases between. The CDR3 spans 14 residues. CDR1 is SQVTM and CDR2 is ANQGSEA in the germline V gene. The treatment: oral pan-JAK inhibitor, 5-10 mg twice daily. The clonotype was recovered from a human donor with alopecia areata. This chain joins TRBV29-1 and TRBJ2-6; D is ambiguous. The input for sequencing was CD4+ T cells sorted from blood, taken at week 4, from a patient treated with tofacitinib. CDR3 coding DNA: TGCAGCGTTGAAGATAGCTCTGGGGCCAACGTCCTGACTTTC. Its translation is CSVEDSSGANVLTF. Full variable domain (rest looked up from reference TRBV29-1 and TRBJ2-6): SAVISQKPSRDICQRGTSLTIQCQVDSQVTMMFWYRQQPGQSLTLIATANQGSEATYESGFVIDKFPISRPNLTFSTLTVSNMSPEDSSIYLCSVEDSSGANVLTFGAGSRLTVL.